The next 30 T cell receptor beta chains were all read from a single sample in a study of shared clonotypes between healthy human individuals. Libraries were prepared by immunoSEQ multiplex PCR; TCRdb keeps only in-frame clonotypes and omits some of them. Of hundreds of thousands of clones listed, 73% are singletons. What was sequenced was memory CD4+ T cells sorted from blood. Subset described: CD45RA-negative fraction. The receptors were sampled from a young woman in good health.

The CDR3: CASKTGTLNTEAFF. CDR3 in DNA: TGTGCCAGCAAAACCGGGACCCTGAACACTGAAGCTTTCTTT. This chain links TRBV6-5 with TRBJ1-1; maybe TRBD1 (5 bases). CDR1 MNHEY and CDR2 SVGAGI come from the germline V gene. V lost 7 bases to trimming and J lost 0 bases, with 12 bases between them. The CDR3 loop spans 14 amino acids.

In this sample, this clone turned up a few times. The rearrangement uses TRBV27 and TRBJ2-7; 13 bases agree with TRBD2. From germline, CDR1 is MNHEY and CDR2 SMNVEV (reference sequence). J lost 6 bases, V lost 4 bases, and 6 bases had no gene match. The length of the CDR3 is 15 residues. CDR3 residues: CASSSRTSGRAEQYF. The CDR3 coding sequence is TGTGCCAGCAGTTCCAGAACTAGCGGGAGGGCCGAGCAGTACTTC.

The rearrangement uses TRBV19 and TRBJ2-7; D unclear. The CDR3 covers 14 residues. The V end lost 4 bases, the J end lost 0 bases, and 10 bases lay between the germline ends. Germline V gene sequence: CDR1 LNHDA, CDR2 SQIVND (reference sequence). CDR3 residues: CASSRYLNSYEQYF. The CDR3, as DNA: TGTGCCAGTAGTAGATACTTGAACTCCTACGAGCAGTACTTC. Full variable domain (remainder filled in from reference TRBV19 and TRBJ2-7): DGGITQSPKYLFRKEGQNVTLSCEQNLNHDAMYWYRQDPGQGLRLIYYSQIVNDFQKGDIAEGYSVSREKKESFPLTVTSAQKNPTAFYLCASSRYLNSYEQYFGPGTRLTVT.

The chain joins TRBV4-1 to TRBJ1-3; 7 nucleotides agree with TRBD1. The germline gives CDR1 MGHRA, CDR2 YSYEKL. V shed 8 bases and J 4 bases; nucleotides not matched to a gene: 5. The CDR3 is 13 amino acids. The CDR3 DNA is TGCGCCAGCGGCAGGGGGGCGGGAAACACCATATATTTT. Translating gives CASGRGAGNTIYF.

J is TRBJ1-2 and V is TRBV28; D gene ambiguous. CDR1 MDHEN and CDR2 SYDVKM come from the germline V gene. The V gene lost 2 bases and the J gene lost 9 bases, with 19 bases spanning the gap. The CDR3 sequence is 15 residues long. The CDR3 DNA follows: TGTGCCAGCAGTTTAAGTAGGGCCACATCGCCCCGCTACACCTTC. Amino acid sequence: CASSLSRATSPRYTF.

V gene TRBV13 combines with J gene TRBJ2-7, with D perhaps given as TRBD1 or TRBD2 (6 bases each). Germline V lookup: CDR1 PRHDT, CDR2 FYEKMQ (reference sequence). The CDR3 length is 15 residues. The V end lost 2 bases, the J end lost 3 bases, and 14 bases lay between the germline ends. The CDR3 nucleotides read TGTGCCAGCAGCTTAAAGATAGGGGGGAGCTACGAGCAGTACTTC. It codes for CASSLKIGGSYEQYF.

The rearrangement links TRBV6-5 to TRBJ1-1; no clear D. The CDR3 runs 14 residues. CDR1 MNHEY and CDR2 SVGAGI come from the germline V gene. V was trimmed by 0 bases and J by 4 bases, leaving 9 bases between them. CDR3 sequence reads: CASSYSAVGTEAFF. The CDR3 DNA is TGTGCCAGCAGTTACTCGGCGGTAGGCACTGAAGCTTTCTTT.

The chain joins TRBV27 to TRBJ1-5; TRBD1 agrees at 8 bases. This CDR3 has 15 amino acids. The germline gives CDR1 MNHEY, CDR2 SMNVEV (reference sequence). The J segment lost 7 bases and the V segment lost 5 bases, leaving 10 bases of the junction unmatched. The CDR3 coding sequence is TGTGCCAGCAGTCCCGGGGCAGGGGGCCGACAGCCCCAGCATTTT. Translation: CASSPGAGGRQPQHF.

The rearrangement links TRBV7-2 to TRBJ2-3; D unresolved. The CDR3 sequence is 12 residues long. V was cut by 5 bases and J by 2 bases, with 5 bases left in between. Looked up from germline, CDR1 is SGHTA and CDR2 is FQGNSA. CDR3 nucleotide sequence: TGTGCCAGCAGCAGAGACACAGATACGCAGTATTTT. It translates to CASSRDTDTQYF.

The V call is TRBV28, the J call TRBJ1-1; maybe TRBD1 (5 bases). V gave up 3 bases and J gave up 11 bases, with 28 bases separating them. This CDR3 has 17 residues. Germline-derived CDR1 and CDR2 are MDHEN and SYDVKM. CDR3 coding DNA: TGTGCCAGCAGTTTGTACGGCGGACCCAGGGATCAGATGTATGCTTTCTTT. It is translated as CASSLYGGPRDQMYAFF.

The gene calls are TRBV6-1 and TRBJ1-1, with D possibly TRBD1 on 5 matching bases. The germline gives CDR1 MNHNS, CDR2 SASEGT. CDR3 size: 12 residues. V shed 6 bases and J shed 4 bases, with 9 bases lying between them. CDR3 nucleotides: TGTGCCAGCAGGGGGGTTATCACTGAAGCTTTCTTT. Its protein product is CASRGVITEAFF.

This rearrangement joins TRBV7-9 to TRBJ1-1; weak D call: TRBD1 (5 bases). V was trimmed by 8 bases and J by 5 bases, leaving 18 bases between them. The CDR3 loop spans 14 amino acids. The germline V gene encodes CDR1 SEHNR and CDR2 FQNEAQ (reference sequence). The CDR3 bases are TGTGCCAGCCAAGCACAGGTTGAGGGTACTGAAGCTTTCTTT. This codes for CASQAQVEGTEAFF.

The CDR3, as DNA: TGTGCCAGCAGCTTATCAGGAGAGACCTACGAGCAGTACTTC. It specifies CASSLSGETYEQYF. The chain is built from TRBV11-3 and TRBJ2-7; no firm D call. The V and J ends lost 2 bases and 2 bases respectively, with 10 bases between them. CDR1 is SGHNT, CDR2 YENEEA, per germline. The CDR3 totals 14 residues. The variable domain in full, with the rest retrieved from reference TRBV11-3 and TRBJ2-7, is EAGVVQSPRYKIIEKKQPVAFWCNPISGHNTLYWYLQNLGQGPELLIRYENEEAVDDSQLPKDRFSAERLKGVDSTLKIQPAELGDSAVYLCASSLSGETYEQYFGPGTRLTVT.

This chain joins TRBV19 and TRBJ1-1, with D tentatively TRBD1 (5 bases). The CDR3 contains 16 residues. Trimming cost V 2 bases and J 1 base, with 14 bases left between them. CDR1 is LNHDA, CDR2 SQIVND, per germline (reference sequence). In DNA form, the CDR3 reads TGTGCCAGTAGTATAAAAGTCGCGGGGCGGAACACTGAAGCTTTCTTT. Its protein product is CASSIKVAGRNTEAFF. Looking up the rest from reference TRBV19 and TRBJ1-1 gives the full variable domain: DGGITQSPKYLFRKEGQNVTLSCEQNLNHDAMYWYRQDPGQGLRLIYYSQIVNDFQKGDIAEGYSVSREKKESFPLTVTSAQKNPTAFYLCASSIKVAGRNTEAFFGQGTRLTVV.

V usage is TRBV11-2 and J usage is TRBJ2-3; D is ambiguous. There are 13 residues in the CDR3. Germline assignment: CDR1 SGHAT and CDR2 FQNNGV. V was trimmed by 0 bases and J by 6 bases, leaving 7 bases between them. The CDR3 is CASSLDTVDTQYF. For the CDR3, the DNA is TGTGCCAGCAGCTTAGATACCGTGGATACGCAGTATTTT.

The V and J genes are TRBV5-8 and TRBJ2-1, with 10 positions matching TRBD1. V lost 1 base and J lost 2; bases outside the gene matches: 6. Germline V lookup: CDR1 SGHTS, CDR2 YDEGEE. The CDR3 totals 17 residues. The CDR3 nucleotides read TGTGCCAGCAGCTTGAGATGGACAGGGGGGACCTACAATGAGCAGTTCTTC. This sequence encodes CASSLRWTGGTYNEQFF. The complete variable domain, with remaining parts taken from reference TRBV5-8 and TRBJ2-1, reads EAGVTQSPTHLIKTRGQQATLRCSPISGHTSVYWYQQALGLGLQFLLWYDEGEERNRGNFPPRFSGRQFPNYSSELNVNALELEDSALYLCASSLRWTGGTYNEQFFGPGTRLTVL.

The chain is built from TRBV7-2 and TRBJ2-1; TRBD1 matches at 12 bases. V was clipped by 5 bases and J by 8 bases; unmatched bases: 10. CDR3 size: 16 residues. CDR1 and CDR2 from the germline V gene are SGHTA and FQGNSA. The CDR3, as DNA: TGTGCCAGCAGCAAGATTACCGGGACAGGGGGCCATGAGCAGTTCTTC. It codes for CASSKITGTGGHEQFF.

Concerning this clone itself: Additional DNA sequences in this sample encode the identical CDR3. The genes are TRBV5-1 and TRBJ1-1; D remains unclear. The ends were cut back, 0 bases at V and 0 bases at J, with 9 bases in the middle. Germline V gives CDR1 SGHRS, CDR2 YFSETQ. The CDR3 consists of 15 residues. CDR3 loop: CASSLVAGMNTEAFF. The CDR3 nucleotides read TGCGCCAGCAGCTTGGTAGCGGGGATGAACACTGAAGCTTTCTTT.

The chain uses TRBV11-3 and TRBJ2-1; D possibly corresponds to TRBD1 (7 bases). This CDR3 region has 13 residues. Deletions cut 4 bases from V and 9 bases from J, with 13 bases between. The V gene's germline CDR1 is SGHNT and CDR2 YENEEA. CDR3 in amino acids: CASSSRGALEQFF. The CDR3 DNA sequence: TGTGCCAGCAGCTCCAGGGGGGCGCTTGAGCAGTTCTTC.

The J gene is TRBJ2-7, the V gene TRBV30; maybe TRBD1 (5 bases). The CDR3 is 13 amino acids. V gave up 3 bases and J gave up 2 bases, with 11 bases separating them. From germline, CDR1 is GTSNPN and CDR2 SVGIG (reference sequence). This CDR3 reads CAWRAGITYEQYF. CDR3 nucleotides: TGTGCCTGGAGGGCAGGGATTACCTACGAGCAGTACTTC.

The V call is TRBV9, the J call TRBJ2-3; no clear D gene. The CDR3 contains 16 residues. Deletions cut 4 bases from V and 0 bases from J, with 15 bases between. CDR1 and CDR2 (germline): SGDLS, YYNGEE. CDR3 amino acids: CASSPRRVGSTDTQYF. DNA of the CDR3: TGTGCCAGCAGCCCTCGCCGGGTAGGTAGCACAGATACGCAGTATTTT.

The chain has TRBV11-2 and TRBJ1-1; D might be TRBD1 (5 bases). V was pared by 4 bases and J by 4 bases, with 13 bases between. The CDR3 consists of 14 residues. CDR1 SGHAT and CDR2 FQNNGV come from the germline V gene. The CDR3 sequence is CASSSTQGATEAFF. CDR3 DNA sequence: TGTGCCAGCAGCTCTACGCAGGGAGCCACTGAAGCTTTCTTT.

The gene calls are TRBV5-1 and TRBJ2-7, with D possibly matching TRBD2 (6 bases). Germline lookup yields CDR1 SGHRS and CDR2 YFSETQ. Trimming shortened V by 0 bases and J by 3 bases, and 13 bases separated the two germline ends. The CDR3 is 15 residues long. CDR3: CASSLGAGLGYEQYF. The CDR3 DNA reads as TGCGCCAGCAGCTTGGGAGCGGGCCTGGGCTACGAGCAGTACTTC.

The CDR3 is CASRTYRDPAEPQHF. The CDR3 nucleotides are TGTGCCAGCAGGACGTACAGGGATCCCGCGGAGCCCCAGCATTTT. V gene TRBV28 combines with J gene TRBJ1-5, with TRBD1 as a possible D gene (6 bases). V dropped 6 bases and J dropped 8 bases, with 20 bases sitting between them. Germline V gene data show CDR1 as MDHEN and CDR2 as SYDVKM. The CDR3 runs 15 residues.

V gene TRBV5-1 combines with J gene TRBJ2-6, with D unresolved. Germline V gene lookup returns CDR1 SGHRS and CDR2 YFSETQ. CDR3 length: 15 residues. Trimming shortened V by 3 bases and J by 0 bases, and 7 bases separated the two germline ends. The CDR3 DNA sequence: TGCGCCAGCAGCTCAGAAGTCTCTGGGGCCAACGTCCTGACTTTC. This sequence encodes CASSSEVSGANVLTF.

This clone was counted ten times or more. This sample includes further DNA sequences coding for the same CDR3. The CDR3 sequence: CASSWYSNQPQHF. DNA of the CDR3: TGTGCCAGCAGCTGGTATAGCAATCAGCCCCAGCATTTT. This sequence joins TRBV28 and TRBJ1-5; D call uncertain. The CDR3 loop spans 13 amino acids. V lost 6 bases, J lost 0 bases, and 6 bases lay in between. Germline-derived CDR1 and CDR2 are MDHEN and SYDVKM.

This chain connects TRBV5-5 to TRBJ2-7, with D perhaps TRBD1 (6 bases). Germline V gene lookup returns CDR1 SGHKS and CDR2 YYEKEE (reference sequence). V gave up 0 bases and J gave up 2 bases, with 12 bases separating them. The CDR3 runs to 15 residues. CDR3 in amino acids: CASSLDAQGAYEQYF. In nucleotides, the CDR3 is TGTGCCAGCAGCTTGGATGCACAGGGAGCCTACGAGCAGTACTTC. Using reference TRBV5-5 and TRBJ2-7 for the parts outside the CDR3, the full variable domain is DAGVTQSPTHLIKTRGQQVTLRCSPISGHKSVSWYQQVLGQGPQFIFQYYEKEERGRGNFPDRFSARQFPNYSSELNVNALLLGDSALYLCASSLDAQGAYEQYFGPGTRLTVT.

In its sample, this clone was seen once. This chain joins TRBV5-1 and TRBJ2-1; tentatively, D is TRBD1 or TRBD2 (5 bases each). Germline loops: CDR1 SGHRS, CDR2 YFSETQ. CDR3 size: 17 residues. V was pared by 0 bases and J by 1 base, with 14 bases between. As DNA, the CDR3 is TGCGCCAGCAGCTTGGGGGACCCGGGGAGATCCTACAATGAGCAGTTCTTC. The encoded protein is CASSLGDPGRSYNEQFF.

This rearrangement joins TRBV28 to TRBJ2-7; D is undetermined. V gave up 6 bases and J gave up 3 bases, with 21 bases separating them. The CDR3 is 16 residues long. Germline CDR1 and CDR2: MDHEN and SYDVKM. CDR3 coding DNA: TGTGCCAGCAGCCCGGCCGCCCATCCCCCCGACTACGAGCAGTACTTC. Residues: CASSPAAHPPDYEQYF.

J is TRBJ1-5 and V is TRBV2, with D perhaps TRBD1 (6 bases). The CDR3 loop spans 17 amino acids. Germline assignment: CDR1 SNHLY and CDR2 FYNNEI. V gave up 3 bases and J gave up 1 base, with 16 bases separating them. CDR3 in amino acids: CASSEEGGGFSNQPQHF. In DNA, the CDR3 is TGTGCCAGCAGTGAGGAGGGGGGGGGCTTCAGCAATCAGCCCCAGCATTTT.